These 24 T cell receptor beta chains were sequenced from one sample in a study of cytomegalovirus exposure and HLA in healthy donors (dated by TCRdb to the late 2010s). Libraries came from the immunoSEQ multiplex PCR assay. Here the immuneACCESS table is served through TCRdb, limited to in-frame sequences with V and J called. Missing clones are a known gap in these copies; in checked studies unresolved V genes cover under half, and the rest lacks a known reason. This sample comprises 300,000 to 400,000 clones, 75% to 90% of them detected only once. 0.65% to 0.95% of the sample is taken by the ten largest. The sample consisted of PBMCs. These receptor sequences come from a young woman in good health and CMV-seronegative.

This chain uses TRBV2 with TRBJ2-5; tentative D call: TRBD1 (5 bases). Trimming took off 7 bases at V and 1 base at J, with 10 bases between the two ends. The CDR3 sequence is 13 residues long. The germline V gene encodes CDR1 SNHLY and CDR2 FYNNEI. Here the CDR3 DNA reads TGTGCCAGCAACCGGCAGGGCCAAGAGACCCAGTACTTC. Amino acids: CASNRQGQETQYF.

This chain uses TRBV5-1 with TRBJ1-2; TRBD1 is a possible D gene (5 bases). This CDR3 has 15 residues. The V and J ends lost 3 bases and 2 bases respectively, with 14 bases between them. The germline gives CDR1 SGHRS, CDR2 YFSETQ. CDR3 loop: CASSYGATVNYGYTF. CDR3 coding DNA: TGCGCCAGCAGCTATGGGGCAACAGTCAACTATGGCTACACCTTC.

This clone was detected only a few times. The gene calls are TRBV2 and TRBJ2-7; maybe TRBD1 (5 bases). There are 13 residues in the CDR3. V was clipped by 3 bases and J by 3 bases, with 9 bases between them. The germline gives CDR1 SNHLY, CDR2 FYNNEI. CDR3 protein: CASSDPQVYEQYF. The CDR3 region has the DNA TGTGCCAGCAGTGATCCACAGGTCTACGAGCAGTACTTC.

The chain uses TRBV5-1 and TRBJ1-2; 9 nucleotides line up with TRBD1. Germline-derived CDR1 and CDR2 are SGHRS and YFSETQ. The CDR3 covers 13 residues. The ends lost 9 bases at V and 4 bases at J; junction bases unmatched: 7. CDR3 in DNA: TGCGCCACCTCGACAGGGGGGACCTATGGCTACACCTTC. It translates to CATSTGGTYGYTF.

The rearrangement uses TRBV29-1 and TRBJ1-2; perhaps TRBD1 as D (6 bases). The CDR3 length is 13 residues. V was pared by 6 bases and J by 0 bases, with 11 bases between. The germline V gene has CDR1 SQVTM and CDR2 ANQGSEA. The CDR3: CSVVGDTNYGYTF. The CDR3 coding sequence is TGCAGCGTGGTCGGGGACACTAACTATGGCTACACCTTC.

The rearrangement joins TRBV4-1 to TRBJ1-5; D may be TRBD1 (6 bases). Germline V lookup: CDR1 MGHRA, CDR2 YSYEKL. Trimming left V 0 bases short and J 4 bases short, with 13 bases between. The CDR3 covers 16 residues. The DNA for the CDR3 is TGCGCCAGCAGCCAAGATCCTCCCAGGGGAAATCAGCCCCAGCATTTT. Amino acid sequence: CASSQDPPRGNQPQHF.

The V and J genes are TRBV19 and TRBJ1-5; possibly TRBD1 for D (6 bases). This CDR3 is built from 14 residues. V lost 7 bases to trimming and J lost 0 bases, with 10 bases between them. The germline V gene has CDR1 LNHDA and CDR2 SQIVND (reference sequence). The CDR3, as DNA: TGTGCCAGTACAGGGGCGACTAGCAATCAGCCCCAGCATTTT. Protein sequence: CASTGATSNQPQHF.

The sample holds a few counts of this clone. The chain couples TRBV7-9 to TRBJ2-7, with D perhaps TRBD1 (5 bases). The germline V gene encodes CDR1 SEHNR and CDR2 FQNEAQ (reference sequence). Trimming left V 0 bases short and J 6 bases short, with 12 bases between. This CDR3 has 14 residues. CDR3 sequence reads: CASSLAQGFPEQYF. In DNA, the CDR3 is TGTGCCAGCAGCTTAGCCCAGGGCTTCCCCGAGCAGTACTTC. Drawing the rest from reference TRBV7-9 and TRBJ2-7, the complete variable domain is DTGVSQNPRHKITKRGQNVTFRCDPISEHNRLYWYRQTLGQGPEFLTYFQNEAQLEKSRLLSDRFSAERPKGSFSTLEIQRTEQGDSAMYLCASSLAQGFPEQYFGPGTRLTVT.

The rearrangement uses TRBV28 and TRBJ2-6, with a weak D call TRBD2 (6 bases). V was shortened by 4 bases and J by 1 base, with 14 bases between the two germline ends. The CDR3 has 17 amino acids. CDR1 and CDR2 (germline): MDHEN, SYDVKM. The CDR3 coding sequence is TGTGCCAGCAGTTCTAGGAGGGAGATGTCTGGGGCCAACGTCCTGACTTTC. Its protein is CASSSRREMSGANVLTF.

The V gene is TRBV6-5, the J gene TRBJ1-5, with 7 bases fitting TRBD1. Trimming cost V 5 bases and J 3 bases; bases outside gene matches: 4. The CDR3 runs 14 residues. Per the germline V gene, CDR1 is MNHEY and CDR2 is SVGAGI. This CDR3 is CASSGDRANQPQHF. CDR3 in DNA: TGTGCCAGCAGTGGAGACAGGGCCAATCAGCCCCAGCATTTT.

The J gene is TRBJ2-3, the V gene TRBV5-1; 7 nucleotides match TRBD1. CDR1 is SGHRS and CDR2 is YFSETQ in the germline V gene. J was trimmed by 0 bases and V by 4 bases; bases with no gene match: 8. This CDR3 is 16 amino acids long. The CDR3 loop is CASSPGQYPSTDTQYF. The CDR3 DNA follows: TGCGCCAGCAGCCCGGGACAGTATCCTAGCACAGATACGCAGTATTTT.

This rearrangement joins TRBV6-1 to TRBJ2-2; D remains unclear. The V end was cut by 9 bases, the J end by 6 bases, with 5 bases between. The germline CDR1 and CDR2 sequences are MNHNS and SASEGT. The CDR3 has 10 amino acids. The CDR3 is CASSAGELFF. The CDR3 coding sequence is TGTGCCAGTTCGGCCGGGGAGCTGTTTTTT.

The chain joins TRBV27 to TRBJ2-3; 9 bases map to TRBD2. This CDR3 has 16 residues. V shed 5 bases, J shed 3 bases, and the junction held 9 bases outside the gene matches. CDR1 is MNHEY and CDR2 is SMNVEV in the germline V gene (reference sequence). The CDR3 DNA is TGTGCCAGCAGTCCTATAGCGGGAGAGGGGACAGATACGCAGTATTTT. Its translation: CASSPIAGEGTDTQYF.

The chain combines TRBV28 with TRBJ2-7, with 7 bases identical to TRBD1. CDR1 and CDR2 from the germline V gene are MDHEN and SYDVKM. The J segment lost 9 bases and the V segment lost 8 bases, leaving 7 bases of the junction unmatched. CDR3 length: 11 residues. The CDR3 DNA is TGTGCCAGCCTGACAGGGCGGATGCAGTACTTC. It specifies CASLTGRMQYF.

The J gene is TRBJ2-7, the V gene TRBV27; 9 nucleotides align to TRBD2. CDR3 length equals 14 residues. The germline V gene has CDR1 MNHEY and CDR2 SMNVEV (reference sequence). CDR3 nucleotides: TGTGCTTCTATGTCGGGCGGGGGGGCCTACGAGCAGTACTTC. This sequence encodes CASMSGGGAYEQYF.

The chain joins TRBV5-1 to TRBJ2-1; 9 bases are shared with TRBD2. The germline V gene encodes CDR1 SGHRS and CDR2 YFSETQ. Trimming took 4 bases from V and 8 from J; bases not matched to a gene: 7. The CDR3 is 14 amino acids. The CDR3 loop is CASSAGLAGDEQFF. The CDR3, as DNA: TGCGCCAGCAGCGCGGGACTAGCAGGCGATGAGCAGTTCTTC.

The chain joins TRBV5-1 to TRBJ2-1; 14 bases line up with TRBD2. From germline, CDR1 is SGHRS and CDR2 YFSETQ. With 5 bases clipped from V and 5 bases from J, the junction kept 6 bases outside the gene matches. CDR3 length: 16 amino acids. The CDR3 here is CASSGGLAGANNEQFF. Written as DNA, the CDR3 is TGCGCCAGCAGTGGGGGACTAGCGGGGGCCAACAATGAGCAGTTCTTC.

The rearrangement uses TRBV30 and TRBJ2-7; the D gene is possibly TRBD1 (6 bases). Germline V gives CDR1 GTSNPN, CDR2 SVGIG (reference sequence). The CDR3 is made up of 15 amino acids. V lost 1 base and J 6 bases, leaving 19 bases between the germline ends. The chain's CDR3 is CAWSAQGRSLVEQYF. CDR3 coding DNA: TGTGCCTGGAGTGCACAGGGTCGGTCTCTCGTCGAGCAGTACTTC. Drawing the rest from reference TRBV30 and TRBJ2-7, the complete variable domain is SQTIHQWPATLVQPVGSPLSLECTVEGTSNPNLYWYRQAAGRGLQLLFYSVGIGQISSEVPQNLSASRPQDRQFILSSKKLLLSDSGFYLCAWSAQGRSLVEQYFGPGTRLTVT.

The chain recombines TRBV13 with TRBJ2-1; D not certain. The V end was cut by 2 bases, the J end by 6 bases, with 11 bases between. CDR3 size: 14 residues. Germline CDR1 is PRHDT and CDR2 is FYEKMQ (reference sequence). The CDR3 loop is CASSLRRIGNEQFF. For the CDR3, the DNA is TGTGCCAGCAGCTTAAGGAGAATTGGCAATGAGCAGTTCTTC.

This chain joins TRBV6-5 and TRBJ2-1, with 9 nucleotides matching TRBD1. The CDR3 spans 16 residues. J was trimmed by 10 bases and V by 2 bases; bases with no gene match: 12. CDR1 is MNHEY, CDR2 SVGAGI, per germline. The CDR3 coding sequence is TGTGCCAGCAGTTACCTGGGACAGGGTGGGCTGGGGGAGCAGTTCTTC. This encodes CASSYLGQGGLGEQFF.

This CDR3 is CASSERGISYEQYF. The CDR3 nucleotides are TGTGCCAGCAGTGAAAGGGGCATATCCTACGAGCAGTACTTC. The chain carries TRBV6-1 and TRBJ2-7; a weak D match, TRBD1 (5 bases). The CDR3 runs to 14 residues. V was clipped by 2 bases and J by 1 base, with 9 bases between them. Germline assignment: CDR1 MNHNS and CDR2 SASEGT.

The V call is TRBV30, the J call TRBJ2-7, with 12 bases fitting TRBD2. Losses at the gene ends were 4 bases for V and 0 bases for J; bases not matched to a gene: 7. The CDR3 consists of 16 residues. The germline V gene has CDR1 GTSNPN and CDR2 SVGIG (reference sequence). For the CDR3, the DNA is TGTGCCTGGAACCCCCCGGGACTAGCGGGCTCCTACGAGCAGTACTTC. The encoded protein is CAWNPPGLAGSYEQYF.

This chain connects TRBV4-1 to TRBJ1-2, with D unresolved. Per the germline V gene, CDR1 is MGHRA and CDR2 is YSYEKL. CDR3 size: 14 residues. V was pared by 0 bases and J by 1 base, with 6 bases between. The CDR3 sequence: CASSQDRDNYGYTF. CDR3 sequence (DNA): TGCGCCAGCAGCCAAGATCGGGATAACTATGGCTACACCTTC.

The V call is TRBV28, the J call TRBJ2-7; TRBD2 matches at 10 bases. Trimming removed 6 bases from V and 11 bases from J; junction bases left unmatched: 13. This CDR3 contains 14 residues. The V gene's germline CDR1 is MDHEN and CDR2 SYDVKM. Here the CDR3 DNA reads TGTGCCAGCAGGCCGCTAGCGGGGGCCCCCGGGGAGTACTTC. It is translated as CASRPLAGAPGEYF.